This T cell receptor beta chain was captured in a study of CD8 T cells in ankylosing spondylitis. Study-level results: There was a TCR beta motif, made of several highly homologous variants, that appeared characteristic of ankylosing spondylitis blood.

This clonotype showed up many times. No antigen is known for it. CDR3 length: 13 amino acids. Trimming left V 1 base short and J 9 bases short, with 10 bases between. The V gene's germline CDR1 is SSHAT and CDR2 FNYEAQ (reference sequence). TCRdb re-analysed the 5' RACE reads in MiXCR, keeping a single row per CDR3 protein. The profile shows 250,000 or so distinct CDR3 sequences, roughly 10% of them singletons. The gene calls are TRBV7-7 and TRBJ2-1; D possibly matches TRBD1 or TRBD2 (6 bases each). Sequenced material: blood, either unsorted or a sorted T cell fraction (not recorded which). The clonotype comes from a male donor with ankylosing spondylitis or in good health (not recorded which). The CDR3 is CASSLVTGAEQFF. DNA for the CDR3: TGTGCCAGCAGCTTAGTGACGGGGGCTGAGCAGTTCTTC.